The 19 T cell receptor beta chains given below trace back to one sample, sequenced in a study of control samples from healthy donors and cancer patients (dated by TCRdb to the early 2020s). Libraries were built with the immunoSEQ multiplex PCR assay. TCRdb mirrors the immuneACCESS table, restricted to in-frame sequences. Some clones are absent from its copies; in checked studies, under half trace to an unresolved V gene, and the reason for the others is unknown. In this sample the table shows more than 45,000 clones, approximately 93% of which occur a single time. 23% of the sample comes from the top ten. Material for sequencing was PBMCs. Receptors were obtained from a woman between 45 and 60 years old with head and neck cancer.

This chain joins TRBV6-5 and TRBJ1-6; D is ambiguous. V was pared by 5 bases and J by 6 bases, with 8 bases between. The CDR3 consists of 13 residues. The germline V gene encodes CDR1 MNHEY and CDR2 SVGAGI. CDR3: CASSLTANSPLHF. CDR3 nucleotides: TGTGCCAGCAGTCTGACGGCTAATTCACCCCTCCACTTT.

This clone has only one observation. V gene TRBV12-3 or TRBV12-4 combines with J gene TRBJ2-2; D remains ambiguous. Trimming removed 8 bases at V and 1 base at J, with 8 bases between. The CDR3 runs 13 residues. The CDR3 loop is CASEPLNTGELFF. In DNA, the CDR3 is TGTGCCAGCGAACCATTGAACACCGGGGAGCTGTTTTTT.

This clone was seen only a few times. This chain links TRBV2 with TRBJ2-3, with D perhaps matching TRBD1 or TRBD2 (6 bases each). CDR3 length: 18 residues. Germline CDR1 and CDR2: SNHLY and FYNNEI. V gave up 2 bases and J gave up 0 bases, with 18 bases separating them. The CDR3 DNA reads TGTGCCAGCAGTGAATTGGGACTCACAGGGAGGAGCACAGATACGCAGTATTTT. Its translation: CASSELGLTGRSTDTQYF.

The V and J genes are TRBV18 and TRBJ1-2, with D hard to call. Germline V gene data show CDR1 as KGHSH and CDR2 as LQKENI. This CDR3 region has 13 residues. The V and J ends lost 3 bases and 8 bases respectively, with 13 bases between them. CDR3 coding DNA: TGTGCCAGCTCACCCGCAACCTCGGACGGCTACACCTTC. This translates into CASSPATSDGYTF.

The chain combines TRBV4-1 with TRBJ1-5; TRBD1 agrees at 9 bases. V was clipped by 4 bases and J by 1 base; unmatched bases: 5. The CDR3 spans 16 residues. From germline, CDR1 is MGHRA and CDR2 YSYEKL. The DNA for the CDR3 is TGCGCCAGCAGCCTAGCCGGGACAGGGAGCAATCAGCCCCAGCATTTT. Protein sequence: CASSLAGTGSNQPQHF.

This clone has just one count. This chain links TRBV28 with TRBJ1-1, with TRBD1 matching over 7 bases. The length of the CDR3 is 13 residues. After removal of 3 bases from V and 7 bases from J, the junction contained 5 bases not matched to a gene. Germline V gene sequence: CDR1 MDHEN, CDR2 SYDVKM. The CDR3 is CASSFAGGDEAFF. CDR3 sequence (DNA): TGTGCCAGCAGTTTTGCAGGGGGAGATGAAGCTTTCTTT.

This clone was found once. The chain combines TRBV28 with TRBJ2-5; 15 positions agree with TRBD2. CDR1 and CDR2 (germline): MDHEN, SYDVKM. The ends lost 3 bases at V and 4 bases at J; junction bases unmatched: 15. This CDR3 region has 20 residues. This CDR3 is CASSFPGLAGGPGSGETQYF. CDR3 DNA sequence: TGTGCCAGCAGTTTCCCTGGACTAGCGGGAGGGCCAGGAAGTGGAGAGACCCAGTACTTC.

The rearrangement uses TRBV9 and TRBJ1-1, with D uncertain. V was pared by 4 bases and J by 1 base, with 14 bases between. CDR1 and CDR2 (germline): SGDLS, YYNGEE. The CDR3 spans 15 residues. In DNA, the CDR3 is TGTGCCAGCAGCTCCGTGGACGGAACGAACACTGAAGCTTTCTTT. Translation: CASSSVDGTNTEAFF.

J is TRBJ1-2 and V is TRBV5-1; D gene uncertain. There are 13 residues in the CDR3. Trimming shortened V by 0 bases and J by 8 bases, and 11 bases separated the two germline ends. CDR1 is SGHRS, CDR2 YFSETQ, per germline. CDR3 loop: CASSLGVSEGYTF. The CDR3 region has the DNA TGCGCCAGCAGCTTGGGGGTCTCGGAGGGCTACACCTTC.

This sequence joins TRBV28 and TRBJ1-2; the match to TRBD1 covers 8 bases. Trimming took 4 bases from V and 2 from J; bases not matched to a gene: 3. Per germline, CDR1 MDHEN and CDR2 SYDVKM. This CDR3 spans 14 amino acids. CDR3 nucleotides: TGTGCCAGCAGTTCACAGGGGGACAACTATGGCTACACCTTC. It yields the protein CASSSQGDNYGYTF.

CDR3: CASSIGPTGELFF. CDR3 DNA sequence: TGTGCCAGTAGTATAGGGCCGACCGGGGAGCTGTTTTTT. J is TRBJ2-2 and V is TRBV19, with unresolved D. CDR1 is LNHDA and CDR2 is SQIVND in the germline V gene (reference sequence). Between the trimmed V and J ends, which lost 1 base and 5 bases, there was a span of 5 bases. CDR3 length equals 13 residues.

This chain's CDR3 is CASSVYVMNTEAFF. CDR3 bases: TGTGCCAGCAGCGTCTATGTCATGAACACTGAAGCTTTCTTT. The chain combines TRBV9 with TRBJ1-1; D remains ambiguous. The V end was cut by 2 bases, the J end by 0 bases, with 8 bases between. Germline V gene sequence: CDR1 SGDLS, CDR2 YYNGEE. The CDR3 totals 14 residues.

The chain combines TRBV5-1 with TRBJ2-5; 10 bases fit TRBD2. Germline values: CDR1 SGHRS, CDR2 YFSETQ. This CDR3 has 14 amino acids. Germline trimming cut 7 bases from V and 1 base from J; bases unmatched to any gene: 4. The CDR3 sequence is CASRLAGPQETQYF. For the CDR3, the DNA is TGCGCCAGCCGACTAGCGGGCCCCCAAGAGACCCAGTACTTC.

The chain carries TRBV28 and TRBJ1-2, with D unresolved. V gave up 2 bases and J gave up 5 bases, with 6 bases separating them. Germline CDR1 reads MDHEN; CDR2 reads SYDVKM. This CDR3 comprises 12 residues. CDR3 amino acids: CASSLGGYGYTF. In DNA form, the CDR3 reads TGTGCCAGCAGTTTAGGCGGATATGGCTACACCTTC.

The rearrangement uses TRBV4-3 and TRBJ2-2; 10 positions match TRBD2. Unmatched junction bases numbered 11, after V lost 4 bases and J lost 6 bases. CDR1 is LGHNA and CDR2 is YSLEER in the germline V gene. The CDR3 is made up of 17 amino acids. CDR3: CASSPVASGRVSGELFF. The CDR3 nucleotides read TGCGCCAGCAGCCCTGTGGCAAGCGGGAGGGTTTCCGGGGAGCTGTTTTTT.

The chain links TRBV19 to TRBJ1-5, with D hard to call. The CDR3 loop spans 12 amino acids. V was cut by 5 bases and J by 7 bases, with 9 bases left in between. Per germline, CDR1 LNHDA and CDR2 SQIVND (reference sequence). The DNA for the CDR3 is TGTGCCAGTAGTCTGGTACCCCAGCCCCAGCATTTT. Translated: CASSLVPQPQHF. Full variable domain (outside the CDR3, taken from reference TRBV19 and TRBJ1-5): DGGITQSPKYLFRKEGQNVTLSCEQNLNHDAMYWYRQDPGQGLRLIYYSQIVNDFQKGDIAEGYSVSREKKESFPLTVTSAQKNPTAFYLCASSLVPQPQHFGDGTRLSIL.

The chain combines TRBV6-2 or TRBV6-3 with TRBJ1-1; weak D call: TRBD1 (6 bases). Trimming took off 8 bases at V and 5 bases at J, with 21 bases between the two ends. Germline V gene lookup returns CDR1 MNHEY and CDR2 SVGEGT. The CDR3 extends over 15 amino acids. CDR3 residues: CASCLPEGGRTEAFF. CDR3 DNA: TGTGCCAGCTGCCTCCCAGAGGGGGGACGAACTGAAGCTTTCTTT.

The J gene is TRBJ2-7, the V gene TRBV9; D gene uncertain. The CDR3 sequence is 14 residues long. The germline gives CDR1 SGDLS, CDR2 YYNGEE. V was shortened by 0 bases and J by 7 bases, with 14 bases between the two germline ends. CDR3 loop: CASSVVPAGGEQYF. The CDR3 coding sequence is TGTGCCAGCAGCGTAGTGCCCGCCGGTGGTGAGCAGTACTTC.

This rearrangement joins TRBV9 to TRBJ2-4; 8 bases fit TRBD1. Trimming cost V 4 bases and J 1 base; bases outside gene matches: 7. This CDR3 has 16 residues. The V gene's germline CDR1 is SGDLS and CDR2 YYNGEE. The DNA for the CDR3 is TGTGCCAGCAGCCCCGGACAGGGAAACGCCAAAAACATTCAGTACTTC. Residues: CASSPGQGNAKNIQYF.